One and the same sample provided the 26 T cell receptor beta chains below, sequenced in a study of blood T cells in healthy people across ages. Alongside a J-beta primer mix, a sample-barcoded 5' primer served in a second PCR lasting about 6 to 11 cycles. TCRdb reprocessed the 5' RACE reads via MiXCR and lists one record per CDR3 protein. Found here are hundreds of thousands of distinct CDR3 sequences, roughly three fifths of them singletons; the top ten hold about a quarter. Sample: blood. Receptors originate from a man aged 35-49 years in good health.

This clonotype has more than one count but fewer than ten. The chain carries TRBV29-1 and TRBJ2-4, with unresolved D. Germline loops: CDR1 SQVTM, CDR2 ANQGSEA. Trimming removed 0 bases from V and 0 bases from J, with 9 bases in between. The CDR3 has 15 amino acids. The CDR3 DNA reads TGCAGCGTTGAAGACCTCTCACTAGCCAAAAACATTCAGTACTTC. As protein: CSVEDLSLAKNIQYF. The full variable domain, completed using reference TRBV29-1 and TRBJ2-4, is SAVISQKPSRDICQRGTSLTIQCQVDSQVTMMFWYRQQPGQSLTLIATANQGSEATYESGFVIDKFPISRPNLTFSTLTVSNMSPEDSSIYLCSVEDLSLAKNIQYFGAGTRLSVL.

This chain connects TRBV4-2 to TRBJ1-6, with D unresolved. The CDR3 runs to 17 residues. Trimming pared 0 bases from V and 8 bases from J, leaving 17 bases between. CDR1 LGHNA and CDR2 YNFKEQ come from the germline V gene. The CDR3: CASSQDGYRADHSPLHF. Here the CDR3 DNA reads TGTGCCAGCAGCCAAGATGGCTATAGGGCGGACCATTCACCCCTCCACTTT.

The chain recombines TRBV2 with TRBJ1-5; no reliable D call. The CDR3 sequence is 15 residues long. V dropped 6 bases and J dropped 0 bases, with 12 bases sitting between them. Germline assignment: CDR1 SNHLY and CDR2 FYNNEI. The CDR3 loop reads CASRVGRNSNQPQHF. CDR3 coding DNA: TGTGCCAGCAGAGTCGGACGGAATAGCAATCAGCCCCAGCATTTT.

The rearrangement links TRBV7-2 to TRBJ2-7; a weak D match, TRBD1 (5 bases). The V end was cut by 5 bases, the J end by 2 bases, with 16 bases between. Looked up from germline, CDR1 is SGHTA and CDR2 is FQGNSA. The CDR3 spans 15 residues. The CDR3 sequence is CASSPLRQSAYEQYF. The CDR3 DNA reads TGTGCCAGCAGCCCTCTGCGACAGAGCGCCTACGAGCAGTACTTC.

This clonotype has only one observation. The chain carries TRBV7-9 and TRBJ1-2; 8 bases line up with TRBD1. V lost 5 bases, J lost 4 bases, and 9 bases stayed unmatched. Germline CDR1 reads SEHNR; CDR2 reads FQNEAQ (reference sequence). This CDR3 has 15 residues. Here the CDR3 reads CASSIAGGRAYGYTF. The CDR3 DNA is TGTGCCAGCAGCATCGCAGGGGGCCGAGCCTATGGCTACACCTTC.

This clonotype appeared once. This chain uses TRBV20-1 with TRBJ2-1; 8 positions agree with TRBD2. CDR1 and CDR2 (germline): DFQATT, SNEGSKA (reference sequence). V lost 3 bases to trimming and J lost 7 bases; unmatched junction nucleotides: 14. The CDR3 is made up of 16 amino acids. CDR3 sequence: CSASGQIAGILNEQFF. The CDR3 DNA sequence: TGCAGTGCTAGCGGGCAGATAGCGGGGATTCTAAATGAGCAGTTCTTC.

The chain is built from TRBV27 and TRBJ2-1, with 7 bases fitting TRBD1. With 5 bases clipped from V and 1 base from J, the junction kept 5 bases outside the gene matches. The CDR3 spans 15 residues. Germline lookup yields CDR1 MNHEY and CDR2 SMNVEV (reference sequence). CDR3 amino acids: CASSRETGSYNEQFF. CDR3 sequence (DNA): TGTGCCAGCAGTAGGGAGACAGGGTCCTACAATGAGCAGTTCTTC.

This clonotype is a singleton in its sample. This rearrangement joins TRBV20-1 to TRBJ2-3; D may be TRBD1 (5 bases). Germline V gene sequence: CDR1 DFQATT, CDR2 SNEGSKA (reference sequence). This CDR3 spans 16 amino acids. The ends were cut back, 6 bases at V and 2 bases at J, with 21 bases in the middle. Written as DNA, the CDR3 is TGCAGTGCACCACAATACGCCGGCGGACACACAGATACGCAGTATTTT. Protein: CSAPQYAGGHTDTQYF.

This clonotype appeared a few times. This chain connects TRBV2 to TRBJ2-5; possible D gene TRBD2, 6 bases. Trimming pared 7 bases from V and 5 bases from J, leaving 17 bases between. Germline-derived CDR1 and CDR2 are SNHLY and FYNNEI. The CDR3 sequence is 14 residues long. The CDR3 nucleotides are TGTGCCAGCATGGGGACTTCGGTTTCGGAGACCCAGTACTTC. Protein: CASMGTSVSETQYF.

The table lists this clonotype with a few counts. The chain joins TRBV28 to TRBJ2-3; TRBD2 matches at 8 bases. The CDR3 consists of 18 residues. The V segment lost 6 bases and the J segment 2 bases; nucleotides outside the gene matches: 16. The V gene's germline CDR1 is MDHEN and CDR2 SYDVKM. The CDR3 region is CASSLGGGIQRHTDTQYF. The CDR3 coding sequence is TGTGCCAGCAGCCTCGGGGGGGGGATACAGAGGCACACAGATACGCAGTATTTT.

This clonotype came up many times. The rearrangement uses TRBV28 and TRBJ2-3, with D perhaps assigned TRBD1 or TRBD2 (5 bases each). V dropped 6 bases and J dropped 12 bases, with 16 bases sitting between them. CDR1 MDHEN and CDR2 SYDVKM come from the germline V gene. The CDR3 is 12 residues long. CDR3 sequence reads: CASSSGPTTQYF. For the CDR3, the DNA is TGTGCCAGCAGCTCGGGGCCGACCACCCAGTATTTT.

V and J are TRBV7-2 and TRBJ2-1, with 7 bases that match TRBD2. Per the germline V gene, CDR1 is SGHTA and CDR2 is FQGNSA. CDR3 length: 16 residues. V dropped 7 bases and J dropped 0; count of bases not matched to a gene: 9. This chain's CDR3 is CASTNKGLSSYNEQFF. The CDR3 region has the DNA TGTGCCAGCACTAATAAGGGACTAAGCTCCTACAATGAGCAGTTCTTC.

The chain combines TRBV5-1 with TRBJ2-7; D not resolved. The V end was cut by 3 bases, the J end by 5 bases, with 12 bases between. The CDR3 length is 13 residues. Germline V gives CDR1 SGHRS, CDR2 YFSETQ. CDR3 bases: TGCGCCAGCAGCTGGCCCGAGAGGCACGAGCAGTACTTC. It yields the protein CASSWPERHEQYF.

The chain couples TRBV5-1 to TRBJ2-5; tentative D call: TRBD1 (6 bases). This CDR3 region has 14 residues. V was pared by 3 bases and J by 5 bases, with 14 bases between. Germline V gene lookup returns CDR1 SGHRS and CDR2 YFSETQ. In DNA form, the CDR3 reads TGCGCCAGCAGCTCAACAGGGTTGTTTGAGACCCAGTACTTC. It is translated as CASSSTGLFETQYF.

This rearrangement joins TRBV7-9 to TRBJ2-6; unclear D gene. Germline CDR1 and CDR2: SEHNR and FQNEAQ (reference sequence). Trimming pared 11 bases from V and 4 bases from J, leaving 6 bases between. The CDR3 consists of 11 residues. This CDR3 is CAGRGANVLTF. CDR3 DNA: TGTGCCGGAAGAGGGGCCAACGTCCTGACTTTC.

CDR3 loop: CSAKLGRALQETQYF. The CDR3 DNA sequence: TGCAGTGCTAAGTTGGGGAGGGCCCTCCAAGAGACCCAGTACTTC. J is TRBJ2-5 and V is TRBV20-1; 7 bases align to TRBD2. The CDR3 is made up of 15 amino acids. Germline trimming cut 4 bases from V and 1 base from J; bases unmatched to any gene: 9. Germline V gives CDR1 DFQATT, CDR2 SNEGSKA (reference sequence).

This CDR3 reads CASSLAAGELHTQYF. In nucleotides, the CDR3 is TGTGCCAGCAGCTTAGCAGCGGGAGAGCTTCATACGCAGTATTTT. The genes are TRBV7-2 and TRBJ2-3, with 8 bases matching TRBD2. The V segment lost 0 bases and the J segment 7 bases; nucleotides outside the gene matches: 6. This CDR3 is built from 15 residues. Per germline, CDR1 SGHTA and CDR2 FQGNSA.

The chain recombines TRBV21-1 with TRBJ2-7. TRBV21-1 has pseudogene status. This CDR3 is 17 amino acids long. This chain's CDR3 is CASSNDGATAIRYEQYF. The CDR3 region has the DNA TGTGCCAGCAGCAACGACGGTGCGACGGCGATTCGCTACGAGCAGTACTTC.

This chain uses TRBV5-1 with TRBJ2-2; TRBD1 matches 8 bases. Germline assignment: CDR1 SGHRS and CDR2 YFSETQ. V was pared by 0 bases and J by 7 bases, with 5 bases of the junction left unmatched. The CDR3 spans 15 residues. CDR3 DNA sequence: TGCGCCAGCAGCTTGGAAGGACAGGGAATCGGGGAGCTGTTTTTT. This translates into CASSLEGQGIGELFF.

This clonotype came up a few times. The V gene is TRBV24-1, the J gene TRBJ2-3; D gene unclear. The germline V and J ends were trimmed by 1 base and 5 bases, with 15 bases remaining between them. The CDR3 runs 16 residues. Germline CDR1 KGHDR, CDR2 SFDVKD. The chain's CDR3 is CATSDLGAAEGDTQYF. The CDR3 nucleotides read TGTGCCACCAGTGATTTAGGCGCGGCGGAAGGAGATACGCAGTATTTT.

The rearrangement links TRBV20-1 to TRBJ2-1; no reliable D call. The V and J ends lost 2 bases and 4 bases respectively, with 9 bases between them. This CDR3 has 13 amino acids. Germline loops: CDR1 DFQATT, CDR2 SNEGSKA (reference sequence). The CDR3 loop reads CSARLPAYNEQFF. The CDR3 nucleotides are TGCAGTGCTAGACTTCCAGCTTACAATGAGCAGTTCTTC.

Comment on this clonotype: One junction end disagrees with the germline gene, perhaps due to a read error. The J gene is TRBJ1-5, the V gene TRBV12-3 or TRBV12-4; the match to TRBD1 covers 7 bases. The CDR3 sequence is 14 residues long. DNA of the CDR3: TGTGCCGGCAGCCTCAACAGGGGAGGACAGCCCCAGCATTTT. As protein: CAGSLNRGGQPQHF.

The V gene is TRBV12-3 or TRBV12-4, the J gene TRBJ2-1; 13 bases fit TRBD2. This CDR3 contains 13 residues. V gave up 8 bases and J gave up 7 bases; unmatched junction bases: 2. The CDR3 is CASGLAGVNEQFF. For the CDR3, the DNA is TGTGCCAGCGGACTAGCGGGAGTGAATGAGCAGTTCTTC.

This clonotype was counted only a few times. The chain carries TRBV20-1 and TRBJ1-2, with 11 bases aligning to TRBD1. The CDR3 loop spans 13 amino acids. Germline V gene sequence: CDR1 DFQATT, CDR2 SNEGSKA (reference sequence). J was trimmed by 10 bases and V by 2 bases; bases with no gene match: 6. CDR3 residues: CSARSGQGATYTF. CDR3 DNA: TGCAGTGCTAGATCAGGACAGGGGGCGACCTACACCTTC.

This chain links TRBV7-2 with TRBJ2-7; D may be TRBD2 (5 bases). CDR1 SGHTA and CDR2 FQGNSA come from the germline V gene. The V end was cut by 1 base, the J end by 6 bases, with 13 bases between. The CDR3 has 14 amino acids. The CDR3 reads CASSLVGESGEQYF. The CDR3 bases are TGTGCCAGCAGCTTAGTTGGGGAGTCGGGCGAGCAGTACTTC.

The rearrangement joins TRBV11-1 to TRBJ2-3; D call uncertain. Germline lookup yields CDR1 SGHAT and CDR2 FQDESV (reference sequence). Trimming cost V 4 bases and J 2 bases, with 13 bases left between them. The CDR3 spans 15 residues. This CDR3 reads CASSYIPGPTDTQYF. DNA of the CDR3: TGTGCCAGCAGCTACATACCGGGCCCCACAGATACGCAGTATTTT.